This TCR beta chain was captured in a study of cytomegalovirus exposure and HLA in healthy donors. Study-level results: Highly shared sequence variants in one cluster were likely a sequencing artifact.

Looked up from germline, CDR1 is SGHDT and CDR2 is YYEEEE. With 2 bases removed from V and 5 bases from J, the gap between germline ends came to 13 bases. The length of the CDR3 is 14 residues. Only one count was recorded for this clone. Its antigen is not identified. With 60 Vbeta and 13 Jbeta primers, the PCR was carried out. Produced via immunoSEQ multiplex PCR; TCRdb's table is partial and in-frame only. Among 90,000 to 150,000 clones listed, 63% were seen once. Sequences were obtained from PBMCs. The chain recombines TRBV5-6 with TRBJ2-5; D is possibly TRBD2 (5 bases). This sequence was found in a man between 35 and 55 years old in good health and CMV-seropositive. CDR3 protein: CASSFSGSRETQYF. DNA for the CDR3: TGTGCCAGCAGCTTTTCGGGGTCGAGGGAGACCCAGTACTTC.